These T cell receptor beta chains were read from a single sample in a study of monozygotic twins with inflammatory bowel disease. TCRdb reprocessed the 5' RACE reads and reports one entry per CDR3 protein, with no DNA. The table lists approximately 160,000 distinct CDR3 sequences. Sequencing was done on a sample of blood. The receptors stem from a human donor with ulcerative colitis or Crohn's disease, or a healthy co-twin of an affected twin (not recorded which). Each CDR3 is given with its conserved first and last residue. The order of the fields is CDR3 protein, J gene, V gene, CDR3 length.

cdr3_aa: CASSWDSTGGANVLTF
j_call: TRBJ2-6
v_call: TRBV12-3/TRBV12-4
cdr3_length: 16

cdr3_aa: CASSTGPRETQYF
j_call: TRBJ2-5
v_call: TRBV28
cdr3_length: 13

cdr3_aa: CNVRLSYEQYF
j_call: TRBJ2-7
v_call: TRBV29-1
cdr3_length: 11

cdr3_aa: CASQPGLAGVEQFF
j_call: TRBJ2-1
v_call: TRBV30
cdr3_length: 14

cdr3_aa: CASSSGGPNSYEQYF
j_call: TRBJ2-7
v_call: TRBV7-2
cdr3_length: 15

cdr3_aa: CASNIGVGRNQPQHF
j_call: TRBJ1-5
v_call: TRBV7-2
cdr3_length: 15

cdr3_aa: CASSARRSTDTQYF
j_call: TRBJ2-3
v_call: TRBV19
cdr3_length: 14

cdr3_aa: CSARFSPDRGETQYF
j_call: TRBJ2-5
v_call: TRBV20-1
cdr3_length: 15

cdr3_aa: CASNGLAGGGEQYF
j_call: TRBJ2-7
v_call: TRBV6-6
cdr3_length: 14

cdr3_aa: CAWSSTGNYGYTF
j_call: TRBJ1-2
v_call: TRBV30
cdr3_length: 13

cdr3_aa: CATNRQGRAGELFF
j_call: TRBJ2-2
v_call: TRBV24-1
cdr3_length: 14

cdr3_aa: CASSAEPGQGDNEQFF
j_call: TRBJ2-1
v_call: TRBV5-1
cdr3_length: 16

cdr3_aa: CASSFDRGQPQHF
j_call: TRBJ1-5
v_call: TRBV7-2
cdr3_length: 13

cdr3_aa: CSAGWDGVGYTF
j_call: TRBJ1-2
v_call: TRBV29-1
cdr3_length: 12

cdr3_aa: CSVGLAGVNEQFF
j_call: TRBJ2-1
v_call: TRBV29-1
cdr3_length: 13

cdr3_aa: CASSDELAGYNEQFF
j_call: TRBJ2-1
v_call: TRBV6-4
cdr3_length: 15

cdr3_aa: CASSLRTSTYNEQFF
j_call: TRBJ2-1
v_call: TRBV7-3
cdr3_length: 15

cdr3_aa: CASSYGDNQETQYF
j_call: TRBJ2-5
v_call: TRBV5-1
cdr3_length: 14

cdr3_aa: CASSPAGTGGRDTQYF
j_call: TRBJ2-3
v_call: TRBV12-3/TRBV12-4
cdr3_length: 16

cdr3_aa: CSARERGTGANVLTF
j_call: TRBJ2-6
v_call: TRBV20-1
cdr3_length: 15

cdr3_aa: CSARLAGGSREQYF
j_call: TRBJ2-7
v_call: TRBV20-1
cdr3_length: 14

cdr3_aa: CASSLKGQNTGELFF
j_call: TRBJ2-2
v_call: TRBV5-1
cdr3_length: 15

cdr3_aa: CASSYGGYGSYEQYF
j_call: TRBJ2-7
v_call: TRBV6-5
cdr3_length: 15

cdr3_aa: CSARSGTSLGEQYF
j_call: TRBJ2-7
v_call: TRBV20-1
cdr3_length: 14

cdr3_aa: CSASEGEETQYF
j_call: TRBJ2-5
v_call: TRBV20-1
cdr3_length: 12

cdr3_aa: CSVAPGQPDEQYF
j_call: TRBJ2-7
v_call: TRBV29-1
cdr3_length: 13

cdr3_aa: CASSLRGGTDTQYF
j_call: TRBJ2-3
v_call: TRBV7-3
cdr3_length: 14

cdr3_aa: CSVVTGSVNTEAFF
j_call: TRBJ1-1
v_call: TRBV29-1
cdr3_length: 14

cdr3_aa: CASSYSRLPNEKLFF
j_call: TRBJ1-4
v_call: TRBV6-5
cdr3_length: 15

cdr3_aa: CASSEGRPSSYEQYF
j_call: TRBJ2-7
v_call: TRBV2
cdr3_length: 15

cdr3_aa: CATSRDPIAVANTGELFF
j_call: TRBJ2-2
v_call: TRBV15
cdr3_length: 18

cdr3_aa: CASSYIAGETDTQYF
j_call: TRBJ2-3
v_call: TRBV5-1
cdr3_length: 15

cdr3_aa: CASSLRRVSYEQYF
j_call: TRBJ2-7
v_call: TRBV7-8
cdr3_length: 14

cdr3_aa: CASSTHRDYVSYEQYF
j_call: TRBJ2-7
v_call: TRBV7-8
cdr3_length: 16

cdr3_aa: CASSSPGPRNEQFF
j_call: TRBJ2-1
v_call: TRBV28
cdr3_length: 14

cdr3_aa: CASSTGGTWTEAFF
j_call: TRBJ1-1
v_call: TRBV19
cdr3_length: 14

cdr3_aa: CAASPGRALPNYGYTF
j_call: TRBJ1-2
v_call: TRBV30
cdr3_length: 16

cdr3_aa: CATGWKEELFF
j_call: TRBJ2-2
v_call: TRBV24-1
cdr3_length: 11

cdr3_aa: CRADRLQETQYF
j_call: TRBJ2-5
v_call: TRBV20-1
cdr3_length: 12

cdr3_aa: CSVEMIVQETQYF
j_call: TRBJ2-5
v_call: TRBV29-1
cdr3_length: 13

cdr3_aa: CAWSVRTSGILGTGELFF
j_call: TRBJ2-2
v_call: TRBV30
cdr3_length: 18

cdr3_aa: CASSPGTTGETQYF
j_call: TRBJ2-5
v_call: TRBV5-6
cdr3_length: 14

cdr3_aa: CASSPGTPGETQYF
j_call: TRBJ2-5
v_call: TRBV11-2
cdr3_length: 14

cdr3_aa: CASSPGQDGQKNIQYF
j_call: TRBJ2-4
v_call: TRBV18
cdr3_length: 16

cdr3_aa: CATLDRGEETQYF
j_call: TRBJ2-5
v_call: TRBV19
cdr3_length: 13

cdr3_aa: CASSLDGGAYGYTF
j_call: TRBJ1-2
v_call: TRBV5-1
cdr3_length: 14

cdr3_aa: CASSLRTSGYNEQFF
j_call: TRBJ2-1
v_call: TRBV6-1
cdr3_length: 15

cdr3_aa: CASSLHTGVNEKLFF
j_call: TRBJ1-4
v_call: TRBV5-1
cdr3_length: 15

cdr3_aa: CASSDRGSSYNEQFF
j_call: TRBJ2-1
v_call: TRBV25-1
cdr3_length: 15

cdr3_aa: CASSGGMHPTEPQHF
j_call: TRBJ1-5
v_call: TRBV5-1
cdr3_length: 15

cdr3_aa: CASSTSFSGRVSYEQYF
j_call: TRBJ2-7
v_call: TRBV19
cdr3_length: 17

cdr3_aa: CASSLGGSAGVSGFLRSEQFF
j_call: TRBJ2-1
v_call: TRBV7-9
cdr3_length: 21